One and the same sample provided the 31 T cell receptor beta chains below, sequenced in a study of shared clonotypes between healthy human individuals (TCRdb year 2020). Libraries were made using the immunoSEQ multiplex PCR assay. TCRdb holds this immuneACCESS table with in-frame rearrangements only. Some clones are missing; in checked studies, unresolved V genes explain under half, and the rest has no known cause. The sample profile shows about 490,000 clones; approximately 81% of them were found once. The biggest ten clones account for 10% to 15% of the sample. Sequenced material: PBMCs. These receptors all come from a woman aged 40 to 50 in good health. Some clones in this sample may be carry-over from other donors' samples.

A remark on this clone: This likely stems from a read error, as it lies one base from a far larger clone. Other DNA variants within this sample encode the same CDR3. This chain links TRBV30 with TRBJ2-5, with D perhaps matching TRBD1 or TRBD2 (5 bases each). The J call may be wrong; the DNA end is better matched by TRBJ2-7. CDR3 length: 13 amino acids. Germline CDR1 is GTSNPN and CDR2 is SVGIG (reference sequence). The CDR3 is CASPGPSIYEQYF. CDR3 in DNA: TGCGCCTCGCCGGGACCGTCCATCTACGAGCAGTACTTC.

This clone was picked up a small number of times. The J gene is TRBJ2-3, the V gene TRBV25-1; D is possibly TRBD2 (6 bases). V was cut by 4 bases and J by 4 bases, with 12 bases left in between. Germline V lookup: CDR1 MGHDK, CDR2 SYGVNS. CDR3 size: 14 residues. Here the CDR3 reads CASSAREFADTQYF. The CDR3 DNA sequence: TGTGCCAGCAGTGCCCGGGAGTTCGCAGATACGCAGTATTTT.

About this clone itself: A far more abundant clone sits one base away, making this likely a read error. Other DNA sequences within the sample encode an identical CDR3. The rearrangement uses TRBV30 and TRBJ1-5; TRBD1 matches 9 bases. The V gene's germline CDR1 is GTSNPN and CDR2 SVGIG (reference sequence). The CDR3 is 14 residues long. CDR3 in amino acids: CAWSTQGANQPQHF. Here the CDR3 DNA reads TGTGCCTGGAGTACACAGGGGGCGAATCAGCCCCAGCACTTT.

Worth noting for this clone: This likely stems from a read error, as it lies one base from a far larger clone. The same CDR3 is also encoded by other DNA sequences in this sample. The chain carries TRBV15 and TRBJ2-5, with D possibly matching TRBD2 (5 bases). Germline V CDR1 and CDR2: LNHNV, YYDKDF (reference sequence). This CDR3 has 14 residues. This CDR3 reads CATSTRTGQETQYF. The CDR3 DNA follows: TGCGCCACCAGCACCCGGACTGGCCAAGAGACCCAGTACTTC.

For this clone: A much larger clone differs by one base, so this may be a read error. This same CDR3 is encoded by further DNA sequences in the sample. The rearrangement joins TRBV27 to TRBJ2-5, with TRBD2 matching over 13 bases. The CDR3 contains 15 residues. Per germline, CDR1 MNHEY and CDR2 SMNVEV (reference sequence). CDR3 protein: CASSLRLAGGETQYF. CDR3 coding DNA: TGTGCTAGCAGTTTAAGACTAGCGGGGGGAGAGACCCAGTACTTC.

The CDR3, as DNA: TGTGCCAGCAGCCCCGGTGGGGGGAGGGGCTCCTACGAGCAGTACTTC. This gives the protein CASSPGGGRGSYEQYF. The gene calls are TRBV5-4 and TRBJ2-7, with TRBD2 identical over 7 bases. Trimming took 4 bases from V and 0 from J; bases not matched to a gene: 10. The germline CDR1 and CDR2 sequences are SGHNT and YYREEE (reference sequence). The CDR3 contains 16 residues. The full variable domain, completed using reference TRBV5-4 and TRBJ2-7, is ETGVTQSPTHLIKTRGQQVTLRCSSQSGHNTVSWYQQALGQGPQFIFQYYREEENGRGNFPPRFSGLQFPNYSSELNVNALELDDSALYLCASSPGGGRGSYEQYFGPGTRLTVT.

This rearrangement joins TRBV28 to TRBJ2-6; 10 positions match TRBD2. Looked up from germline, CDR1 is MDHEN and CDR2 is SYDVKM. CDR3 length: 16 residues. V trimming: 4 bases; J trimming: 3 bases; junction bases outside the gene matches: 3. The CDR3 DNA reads TGTGCCAGCAGTTCTAGCGGGAGAGATGGGGCCAACGTCCTGACTTTC. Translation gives CASSSSGRDGANVLTF.

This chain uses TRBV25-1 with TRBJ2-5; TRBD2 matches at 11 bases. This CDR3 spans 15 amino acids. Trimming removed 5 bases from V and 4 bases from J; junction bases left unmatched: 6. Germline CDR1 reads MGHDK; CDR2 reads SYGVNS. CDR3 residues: CASSLPLAGAETQYF. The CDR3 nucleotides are TGTGCCAGCAGTCTCCCACTAGCGGGAGCAGAGACCCAGTACTTC. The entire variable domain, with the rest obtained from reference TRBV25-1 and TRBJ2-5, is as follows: EADIYQTPRYLVIGTGKKITLECSQTMGHDKMYWYQQDPGMELHLIHYSYGVNSTEKGDLSSESTVSRIRTEHFPLTLESARPSHTSQYLCASSLPLAGAETQYFGPGTRLLVL.

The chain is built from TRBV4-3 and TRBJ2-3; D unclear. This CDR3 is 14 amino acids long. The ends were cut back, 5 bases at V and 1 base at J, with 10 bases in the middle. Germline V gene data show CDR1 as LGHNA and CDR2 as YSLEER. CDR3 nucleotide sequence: TGCGCCAGCAGCGTCGGACCCCGCACAGATACGCAGTATTTT. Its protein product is CASSVGPRTDTQYF.

CDR3 sequence reads: CSDASIRPSNYGYTF. The CDR3 region has the DNA TGCAGCGATGCAAGCATCCGGCCCTCTAACTATGGCTACACCTTC. The genes are TRBV29-1 and TRBJ1-2, with D unresolved. This CDR3 is built from 15 residues. V lost 7 bases to trimming and J lost 0 bases, with 18 bases between them. Germline values: CDR1 SQVTM, CDR2 ANQGSEA.

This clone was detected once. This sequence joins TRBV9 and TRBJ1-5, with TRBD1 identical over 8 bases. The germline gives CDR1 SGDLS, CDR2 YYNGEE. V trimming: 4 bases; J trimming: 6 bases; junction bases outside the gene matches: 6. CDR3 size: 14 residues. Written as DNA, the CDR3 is TGTGCCAGCAGCCCCTCAGGGGGCGGTCAGCCCCAGCATTTT. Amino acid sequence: CASSPSGGGQPQHF.

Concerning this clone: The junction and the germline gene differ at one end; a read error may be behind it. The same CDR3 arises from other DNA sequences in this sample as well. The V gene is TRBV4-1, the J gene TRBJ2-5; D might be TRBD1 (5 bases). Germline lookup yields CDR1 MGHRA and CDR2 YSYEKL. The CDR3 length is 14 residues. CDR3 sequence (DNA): TGCGCCAGCAGCCAAGATGGTGGGGCGGAGACCCAGCACTTC. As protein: CASSQDGGAETQHF.

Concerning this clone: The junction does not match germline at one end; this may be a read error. The CDR3 reads CASSLRQAPIEQYF. The CDR3, as DNA: TGTGCCAGTAGTTTAAGGCAGGCACCGATCGAGCAGTACTTC. The V and J genes are TRBV27 and TRBJ2-7; D call uncertain. CDR1 and CDR2 (germline): MNHEY, SMNVEV (reference sequence). The CDR3 runs 14 residues.

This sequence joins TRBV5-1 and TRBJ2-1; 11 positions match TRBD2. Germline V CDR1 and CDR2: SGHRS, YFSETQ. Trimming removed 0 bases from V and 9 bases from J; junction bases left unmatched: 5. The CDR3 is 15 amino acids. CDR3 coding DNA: TGCGCCAGCAGCTTGGATGGGCTAGCGGGAGGTGAGCAGTTCTTC. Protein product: CASSLDGLAGGEQFF. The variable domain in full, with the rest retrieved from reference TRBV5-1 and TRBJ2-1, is KAGVTQTPRYLIKTRGQQVTLSCSPISGHRSVSWYQQTPGQGLQFLFEYFSETQRNKGNFPGRFSGRQFSNSRSEMNVSTLELGDSALYLCASSLDGLAGGEQFFGPGTRLTVL.

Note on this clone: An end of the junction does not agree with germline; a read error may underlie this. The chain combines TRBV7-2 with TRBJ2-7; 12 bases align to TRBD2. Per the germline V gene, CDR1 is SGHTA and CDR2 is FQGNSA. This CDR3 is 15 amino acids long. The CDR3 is CASSLAGGNSYEQYF. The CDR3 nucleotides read TGTGCCAGCAGCCTAGCGGGAGGGAACTCCTACGAGCAGTACTTC.

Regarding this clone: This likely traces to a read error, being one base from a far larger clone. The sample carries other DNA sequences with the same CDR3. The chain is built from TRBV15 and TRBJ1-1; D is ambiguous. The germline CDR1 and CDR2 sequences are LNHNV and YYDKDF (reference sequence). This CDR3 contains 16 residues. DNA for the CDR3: TGTGCCACCAGCAGAGAAGGTGGAGCCTTGAACACTGAAGCCTTCTTT. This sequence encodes CATSREGGALNTEAFF.

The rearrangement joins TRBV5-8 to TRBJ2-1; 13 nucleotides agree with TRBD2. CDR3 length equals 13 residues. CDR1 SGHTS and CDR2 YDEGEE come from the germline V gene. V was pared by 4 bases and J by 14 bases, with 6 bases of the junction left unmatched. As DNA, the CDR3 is TGTGCCAGCAGCGCTGGACTAGCGGGAGAAGAGTTCTTC. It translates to CASSAGLAGEEFF.

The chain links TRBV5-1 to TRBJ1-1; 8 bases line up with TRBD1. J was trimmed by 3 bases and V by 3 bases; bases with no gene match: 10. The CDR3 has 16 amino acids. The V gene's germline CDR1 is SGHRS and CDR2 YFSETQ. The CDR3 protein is CASSSVDRARYTEAFF. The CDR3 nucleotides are TGCGCCAGCAGCTCCGTGGACAGGGCCCGGTACACTGAAGCTTTCTTT.

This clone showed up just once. CDR3 coding DNA: TGTGCCAGCAGCTTAGATGCCGCGGACTACAATGAGCAGTTCTTC. This translates into CASSLDAADYNEQFF. This chain connects TRBV7-9 to TRBJ2-1, with unresolved D. V lost 1 base, J lost 3 bases, and 10 bases lay in between. This CDR3 region has 15 residues. Per the germline V gene, CDR1 is SEHNR and CDR2 is FQNEAQ (reference sequence).

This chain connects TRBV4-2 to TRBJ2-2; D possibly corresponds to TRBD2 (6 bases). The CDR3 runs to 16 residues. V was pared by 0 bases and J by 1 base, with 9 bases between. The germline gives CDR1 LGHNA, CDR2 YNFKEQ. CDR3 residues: CASSQDSGGNTGELFF. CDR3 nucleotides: TGTGCCAGCAGCCAAGATTCCGGGGGGAACACCGGGGAGCTGTTTTTT.

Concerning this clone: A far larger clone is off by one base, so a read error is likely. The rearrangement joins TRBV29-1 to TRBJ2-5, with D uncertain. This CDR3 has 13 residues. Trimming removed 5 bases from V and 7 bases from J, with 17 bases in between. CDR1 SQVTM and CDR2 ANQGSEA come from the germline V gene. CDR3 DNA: TGCAGCGTTCCGACCGTGGGTGTTGGGACCCAGTACTTC. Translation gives CSVPTVGVGTQYF.

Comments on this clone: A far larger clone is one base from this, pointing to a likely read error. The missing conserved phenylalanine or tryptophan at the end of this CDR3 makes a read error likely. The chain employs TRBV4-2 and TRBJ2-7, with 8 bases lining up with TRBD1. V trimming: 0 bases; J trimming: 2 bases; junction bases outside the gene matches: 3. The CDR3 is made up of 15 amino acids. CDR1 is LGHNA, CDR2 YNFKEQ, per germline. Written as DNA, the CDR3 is TGTGCCAGCAGCCAAGACAGGGGGCCCACCTACGAGCAGTACTTA. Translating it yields CASSQDRGPTYEQYL.

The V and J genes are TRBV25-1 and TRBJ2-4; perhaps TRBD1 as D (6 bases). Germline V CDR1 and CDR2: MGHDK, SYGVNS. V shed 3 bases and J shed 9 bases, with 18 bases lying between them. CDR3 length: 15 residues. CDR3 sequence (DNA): TGTGCCAGCAGTGAGTGGTCAGGGGCAAAGGGCATTCAGTACTTC. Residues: CASSEWSGAKGIQYF.

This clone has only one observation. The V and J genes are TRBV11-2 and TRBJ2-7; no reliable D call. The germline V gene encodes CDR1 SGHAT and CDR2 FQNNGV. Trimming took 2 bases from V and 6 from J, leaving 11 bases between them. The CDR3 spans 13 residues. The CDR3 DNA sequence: TGTGCCAGCAGCTTATGGGTTGCGGCCGAGCAGTACTTC. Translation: CASSLWVAAEQYF. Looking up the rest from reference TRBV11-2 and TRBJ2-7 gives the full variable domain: EAGVAQSPRYKIIEKRQSVAFWCNPISGHATLYWYQQILGQGPKLLIQFQNNGVVDDSQLPKDRFSAERLKGVDSTLKIQPAKLEDSAVYLCASSLWVAAEQYFGPGTRLTVT.

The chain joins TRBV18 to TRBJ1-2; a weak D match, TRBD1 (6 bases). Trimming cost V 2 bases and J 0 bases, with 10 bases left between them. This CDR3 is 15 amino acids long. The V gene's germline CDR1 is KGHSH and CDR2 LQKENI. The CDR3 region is CASSPTGQANYGYTF. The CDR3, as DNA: TGTGCCAGCTCACCAACAGGGCAGGCTAACTATGGCTACACCTTC.

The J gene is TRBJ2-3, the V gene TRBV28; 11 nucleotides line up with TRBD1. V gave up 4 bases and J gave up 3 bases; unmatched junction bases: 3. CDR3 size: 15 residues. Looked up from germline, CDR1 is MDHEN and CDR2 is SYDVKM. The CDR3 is CASSSGTGGTDTQYF. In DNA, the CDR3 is TGTGCCAGCAGTTCCGGGACAGGGGGGACAGATACGCAGTATTTT.

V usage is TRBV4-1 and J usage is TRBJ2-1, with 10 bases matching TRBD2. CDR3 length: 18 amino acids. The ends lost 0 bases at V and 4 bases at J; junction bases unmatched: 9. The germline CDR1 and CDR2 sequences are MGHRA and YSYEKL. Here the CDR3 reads CASSQDLLRTSGYNEQFF. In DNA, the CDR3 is TGCGCCAGCAGCCAAGACCTCCTACGGACTAGCGGATACAATGAGCAGTTCTTC.

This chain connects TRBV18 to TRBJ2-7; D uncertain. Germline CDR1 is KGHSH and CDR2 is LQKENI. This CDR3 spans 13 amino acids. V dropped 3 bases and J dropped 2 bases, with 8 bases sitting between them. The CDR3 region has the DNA TGTGCCAGCTCACCGTACGGTACCTACGAGCAGTACTTC. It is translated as CASSPYGTYEQYF. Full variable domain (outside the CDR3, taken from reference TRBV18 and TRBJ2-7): NAGVMQNPRHLVRRRGQEARLRCSPMKGHSHVYWYRQLPEEGLKFMVYLQKENIIDESGMPKERFSAEFPKEGPSILRIQQVVRGDSAAYFCASSPYGTYEQYFGPGTRLTVT.

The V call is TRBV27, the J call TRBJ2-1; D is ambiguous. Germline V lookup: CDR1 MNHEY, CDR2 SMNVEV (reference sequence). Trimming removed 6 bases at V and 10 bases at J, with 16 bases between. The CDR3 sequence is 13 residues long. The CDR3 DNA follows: TGTGCCAGCAGCCTAAATTTTGGGGTAGAGCAGTTCTTC. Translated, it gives CASSLNFGVEQFF.

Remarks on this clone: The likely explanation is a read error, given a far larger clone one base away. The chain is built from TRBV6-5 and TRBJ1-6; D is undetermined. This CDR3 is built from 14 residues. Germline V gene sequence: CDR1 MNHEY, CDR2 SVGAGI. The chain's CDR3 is CASRPDGSNSSLHF. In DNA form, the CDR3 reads TGTGCCAGCAGGCCGGATGGGTCGAATTCATCCCTCCACTTT.

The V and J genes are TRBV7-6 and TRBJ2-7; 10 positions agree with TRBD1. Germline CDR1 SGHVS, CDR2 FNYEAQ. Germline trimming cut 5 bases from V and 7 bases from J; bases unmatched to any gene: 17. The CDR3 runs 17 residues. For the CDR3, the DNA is TGTGCCAGCAGCCCACCTCTATGGACAGGGGGATACGGGGAGCAGTACTTC. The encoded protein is CASSPPLWTGGYGEQYF.